This T cell receptor (beta chain) was identified in a study of shared clonotypes between healthy human individuals. At the level of the study: Researchers assigned three CD4 naive, three CD4 memory, two CD8 naive and one CD8 memory plate to each donor.

Method: immunoSEQ multiplex PCR; TCRdb's copy keeps in-frame clones and lacks some. The table shows around 1.1 million clones, with roughly 80% occurring only once. Comments on this clone: The target antigen is unknown.

General study points: The sharing of 4% to 5.5% of naive CD4 clonotypes was seen across a few donors.

Source material: memory CD4+ T cells from PBMCs. The subset is: CD45RA-negative fraction. The TCR sequence derives from a young man in good health. Some clones in this sample may be carry-over from other donors' samples.

Here the CDR3 reads CSVHRSGSYEQYF. DNA of the CDR3: TGCAGCGTCCACAGGTCGGGGTCCTACGAGCAGTACTTC. The rearrangement joins TRBV29-1 to TRBJ2-7; D is perhaps TRBD1 or TRBD2 (5 bases each). This CDR3 contains 13 residues. Germline V lookup: CDR1 SQVTM, CDR2 ANQGSEA. The V end lost 6 bases, the J end lost 1 base, and 13 bases lay between the germline ends.